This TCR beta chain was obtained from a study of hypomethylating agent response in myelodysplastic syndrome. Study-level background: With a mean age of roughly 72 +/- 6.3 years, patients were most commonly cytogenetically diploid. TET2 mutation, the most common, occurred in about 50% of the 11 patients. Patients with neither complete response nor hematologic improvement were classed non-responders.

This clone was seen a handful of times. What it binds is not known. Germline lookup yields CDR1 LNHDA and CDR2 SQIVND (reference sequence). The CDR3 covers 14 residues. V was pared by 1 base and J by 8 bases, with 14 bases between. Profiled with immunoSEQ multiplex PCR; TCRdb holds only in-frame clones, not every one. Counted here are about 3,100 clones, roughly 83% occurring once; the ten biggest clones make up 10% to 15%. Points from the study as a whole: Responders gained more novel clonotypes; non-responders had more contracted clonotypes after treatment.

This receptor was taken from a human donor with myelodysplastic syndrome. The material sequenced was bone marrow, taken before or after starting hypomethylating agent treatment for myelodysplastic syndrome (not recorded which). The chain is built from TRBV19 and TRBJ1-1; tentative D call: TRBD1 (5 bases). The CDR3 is CASSIASPGAEAFF. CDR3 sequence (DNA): TGTGCCAGTAGTATAGCATCACCCGGGGCCGAAGCTTTCTTT.